The rows below give T cell receptor beta chains drawn from one sample of a study of early T cells in non-severe SARS-CoV-2 infection. TCRdb used MiXCR to reprocess the 5' RACE reads, holding one entry per CDR3 protein. The repertoire consists of about 70,000 distinct CDR3 sequences, with more than 10% occurring once and the leading ten covering 15% to 19%. The material was whole blood, obtained at baseline. The receptor set was obtained from an adult who was a healthcare worker with PCR-confirmed SARS-CoV-2 infection or an uninfected control (not recorded which). The donor label of this sample is uncertain. Each CDR3 is given without its conserved first and last residue. The D gene is left open where the match is weak.

d_gene: .; v_gene: TRBV12-3/TRBV12-4; CDR3aa: ASTTGLLHSPLH
d_gene: .; v_gene: TRBV6-1; CDR3aa: ASNRDNSQETQY
d_gene: TRBD2; v_gene: TRBV6-4; CDR3aa: ASSDNHGTSGSFLSYNEQF
d_gene: TRBD2; v_gene: TRBV7-8; CDR3aa: ATQDKAGCNEQF
d_gene: .; v_gene: TRBV24-1; CDR3aa: ATSDAVVNTGELF
d_gene: .; v_gene: TRBV10-3; CDR3aa: AIRGGMNTEAF
d_gene: TRBD1; v_gene: TRBV7-6; CDR3aa: ASSSGQGNSGANVLT
d_gene: .; v_gene: TRBV30; CDR3aa: AWSVPTTPEAF
d_gene: .; v_gene: TRBV4-1; CDR3aa: ASSPAGKETQY
d_gene: .; v_gene: TRBV9; CDR3aa: ASSGNEQF
d_gene: TRBD1; v_gene: TRBV18; CDR3aa: ASSSSGGENEKLF
d_gene: .; v_gene: TRBV11-3; CDR3aa: ASSLKPGAEKLF
d_gene: .; v_gene: TRBV6-5; CDR3aa: ASSPQGFNQPQH
d_gene: .; v_gene: TRBV25-1; CDR3aa: ASRGGWGGNTIY
d_gene: .; v_gene: TRBV29-1; CDR3aa: SVARDRQNEQY
d_gene: .; v_gene: TRBV10-3; CDR3aa: AISESVPEQY
d_gene: .; v_gene: TRBV5-1; CDR3aa: ASSPGTQNQPQH
d_gene: TRBD2; v_gene: TRBV18; CDR3aa: ASSPAAGGDEQF
d_gene: .; v_gene: TRBV7-7; CDR3aa: ASSPTVGSYEQY
d_gene: TRBD2; v_gene: TRBV9; CDR3aa: ASSASGGYTGELF
d_gene: .; v_gene: TRBV19; CDR3aa: ASSPGTYTYGYT
d_gene: .; v_gene: TRBV12-3/TRBV12-4; CDR3aa: ASSLGVLTGGAF
d_gene: TRBD1; v_gene: TRBV24-1; CDR3aa: ATSAATGAGEQY
d_gene: .; v_gene: TRBV6-5; CDR3aa: ASSYSGVDGYT
d_gene: .; v_gene: TRBV18; CDR3aa: ASASTQHTSYEQY
d_gene: TRBD1; v_gene: TRBV12-3/TRBV12-4; CDR3aa: ASSLLEGAEGNTIY
d_gene: .; v_gene: TRBV5-5; CDR3aa: ASSLGWTETQY
d_gene: TRBD2; v_gene: TRBV5-4; CDR3aa: ASNPASGRAYEQY
d_gene: .; v_gene: TRBV4-3; CDR3aa: ASSQVGTNQPQH
d_gene: .; v_gene: TRBV14; CDR3aa: ASSLDGQPLGTQY
d_gene: .; v_gene: TRBV11-2; CDR3aa: ASSFSSQETQY
d_gene: .; v_gene: TRBV11-2; CDR3aa: ASSLGRGLAYGYT
d_gene: .; v_gene: TRBV12-3/TRBV12-4; CDR3aa: ASSLGGTGELF
d_gene: .; v_gene: TRBV21-1; CDR3aa: ASSDWTSGIKETQY
d_gene: .; v_gene: TRBV21-1; CDR3aa: ASSNLLNIRGTGNTIY
d_gene: TRBD2; v_gene: TRBV29-1; CDR3aa: SAGAGVMNEQF
d_gene: TRBD1; v_gene: TRBV18; CDR3aa: ASSATGGLAYVGYNEQF
d_gene: .; v_gene: TRBV7-2; CDR3aa: ASSFRGNTEAF
d_gene: TRBD1; v_gene: TRBV7-2; CDR3aa: ASSPDLTGEWAQPQH
d_gene: .; v_gene: TRBV10-3; CDR3aa: AISEGGRTYEQY
d_gene: .; v_gene: TRBV6-1; CDR3aa: ASSEEQGLSYEQY
d_gene: .; v_gene: TRBV6-6; CDR3aa: ASSLRGEQY
d_gene: .; v_gene: TRBV11-1; CDR3aa: ASSSGDSSTDTQY
d_gene: TRBD1; v_gene: TRBV11-2; CDR3aa: ASSSPTGKARYNEQF
d_gene: TRBD1; v_gene: TRBV7-2; CDR3aa: ASSRARDRQY
d_gene: .; v_gene: TRBV24-1; CDR3aa: ATSDPGATDTQY
d_gene: .; v_gene: TRBV20-1; CDR3aa: SAPPRRGNTDTQY
d_gene: .; v_gene: TRBV11-2; CDR3aa: ASSFKRGTYGYT
d_gene: .; v_gene: TRBV20-1; CDR3aa: SAPDWSSYNSPLH
d_gene: .; v_gene: TRBV7-9; CDR3aa: ASSSLRDRYTEAF
d_gene: .; v_gene: TRBV7-2; CDR3aa: ASSLNQGTVPEAF
d_gene: .; v_gene: TRBV6-5; CDR3aa: ASSTTSFPSYNEQF